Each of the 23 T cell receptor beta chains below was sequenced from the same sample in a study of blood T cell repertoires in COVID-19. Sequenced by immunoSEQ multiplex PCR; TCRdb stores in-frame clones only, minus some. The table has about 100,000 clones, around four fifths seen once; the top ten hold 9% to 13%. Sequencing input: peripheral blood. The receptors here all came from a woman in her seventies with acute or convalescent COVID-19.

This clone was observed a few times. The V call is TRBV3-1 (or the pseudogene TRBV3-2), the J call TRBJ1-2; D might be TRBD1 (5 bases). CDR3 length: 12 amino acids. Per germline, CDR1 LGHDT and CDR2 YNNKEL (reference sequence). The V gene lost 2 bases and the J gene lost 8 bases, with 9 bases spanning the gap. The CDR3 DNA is TGTGCCAGCAGCCAAACACAGGAGGGCTACACCTTC. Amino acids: CASSQTQEGYTF.

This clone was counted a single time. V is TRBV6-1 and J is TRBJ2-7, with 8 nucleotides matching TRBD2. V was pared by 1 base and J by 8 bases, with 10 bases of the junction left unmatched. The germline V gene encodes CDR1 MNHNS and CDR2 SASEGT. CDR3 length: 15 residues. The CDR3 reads CASSEVSGRIGKQYV. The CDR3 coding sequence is TGTGCCAGCAGTGAAGTCAGCGGGAGAATCGGTAAGCAGTACGTC.

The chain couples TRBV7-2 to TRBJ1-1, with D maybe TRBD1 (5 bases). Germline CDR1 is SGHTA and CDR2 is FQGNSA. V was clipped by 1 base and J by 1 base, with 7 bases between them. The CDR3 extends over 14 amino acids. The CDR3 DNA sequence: TGTGCCAGCAGCTTAGGCAGGGCGAACACTGAAGCTTTCTTT. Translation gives CASSLGRANTEAFF.

This CDR3 is CAWSGQGIGDTQYF. CDR3 in DNA: TGTGCCTGGAGTGGACAGGGGATTGGAGATACGCAGTATTTT. The rearrangement joins TRBV30 to TRBJ2-3; 8 positions match TRBD1. Germline trimming cut 1 base from V and 5 bases from J; bases unmatched to any gene: 5. CDR3 length: 14 residues. Germline V lookup: CDR1 GTSNPN, CDR2 SVGIG (reference sequence).

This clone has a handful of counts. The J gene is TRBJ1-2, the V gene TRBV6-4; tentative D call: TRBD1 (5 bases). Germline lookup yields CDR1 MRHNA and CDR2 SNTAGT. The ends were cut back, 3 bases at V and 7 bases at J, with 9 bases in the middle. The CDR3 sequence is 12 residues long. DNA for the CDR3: TGTGCCAGCAGTGAGCAGGGCTCTGGCTACACCTTC. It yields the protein CASSEQGSGYTF.

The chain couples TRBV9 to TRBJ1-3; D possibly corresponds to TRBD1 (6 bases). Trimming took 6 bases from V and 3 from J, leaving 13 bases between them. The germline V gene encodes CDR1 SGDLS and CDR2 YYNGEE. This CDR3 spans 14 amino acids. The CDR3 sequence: CASTAGDDGNTIYF. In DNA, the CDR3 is TGTGCCAGCACTGCAGGGGACGATGGAAACACCATATATTTT.

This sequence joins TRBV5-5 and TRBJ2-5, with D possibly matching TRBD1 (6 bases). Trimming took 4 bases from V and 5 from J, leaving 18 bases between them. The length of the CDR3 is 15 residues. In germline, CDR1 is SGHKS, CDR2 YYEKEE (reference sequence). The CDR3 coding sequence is TGTGCCAGCAGCCCCTACTTGGTCCAGGGGGAGACCCAGTACTTC. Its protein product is CASSPYLVQGETQYF.

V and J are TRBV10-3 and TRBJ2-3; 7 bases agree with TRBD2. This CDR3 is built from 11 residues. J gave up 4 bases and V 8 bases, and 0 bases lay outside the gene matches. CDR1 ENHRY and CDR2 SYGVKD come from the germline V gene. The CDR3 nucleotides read TGTGCCATCGCGGGGGCAGATACGCAGTATTTT. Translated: CAIAGADTQYF.

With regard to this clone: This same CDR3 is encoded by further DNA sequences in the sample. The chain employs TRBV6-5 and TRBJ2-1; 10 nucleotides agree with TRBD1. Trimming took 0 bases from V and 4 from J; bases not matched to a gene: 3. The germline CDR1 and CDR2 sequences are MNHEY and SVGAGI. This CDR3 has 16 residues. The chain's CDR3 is CASSYSDRGPYNEQFF. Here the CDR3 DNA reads TGTGCCAGCAGTTACTCAGACAGGGGGCCGTACAATGAGCAGTTCTTC.

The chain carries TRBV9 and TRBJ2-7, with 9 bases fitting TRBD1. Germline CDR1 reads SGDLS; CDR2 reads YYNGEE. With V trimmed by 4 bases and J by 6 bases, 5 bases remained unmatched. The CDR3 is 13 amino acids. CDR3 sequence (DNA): TGTGCCAGCAGCTTCGGACAGGGGCGCGAGCAGTACTTC. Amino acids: CASSFGQGREQYF.

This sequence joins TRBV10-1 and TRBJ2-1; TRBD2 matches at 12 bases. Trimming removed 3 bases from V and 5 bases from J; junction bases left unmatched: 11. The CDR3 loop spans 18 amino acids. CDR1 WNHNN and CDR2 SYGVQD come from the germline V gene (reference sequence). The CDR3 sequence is CASSDYRRASGGDNEQFF. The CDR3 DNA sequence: TGCGCCAGCAGTGACTACCGACGGGCTAGCGGGGGGGACAATGAGCAGTTCTTC.

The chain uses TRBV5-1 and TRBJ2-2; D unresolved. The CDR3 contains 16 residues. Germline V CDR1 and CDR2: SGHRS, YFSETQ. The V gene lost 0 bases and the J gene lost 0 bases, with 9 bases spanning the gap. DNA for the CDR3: TGCGCCAGCAGCTTGGCTTCGGTTGCGAACACCGGGGAGCTGTTTTTT. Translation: CASSLASVANTGELFF.

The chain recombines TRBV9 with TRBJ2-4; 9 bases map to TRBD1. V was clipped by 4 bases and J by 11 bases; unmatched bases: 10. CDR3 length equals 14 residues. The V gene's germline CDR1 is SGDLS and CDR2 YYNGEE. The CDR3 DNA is TGTGCCAGCAGCCCCACCGGGACAGGGACAGTTCAGTACTTC. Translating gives CASSPTGTGTVQYF.

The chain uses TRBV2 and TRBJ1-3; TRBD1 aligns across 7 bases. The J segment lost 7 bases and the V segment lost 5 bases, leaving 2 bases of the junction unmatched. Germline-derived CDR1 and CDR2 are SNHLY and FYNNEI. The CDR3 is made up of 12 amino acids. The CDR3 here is CASSPGGNTIYF. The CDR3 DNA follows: TGTGCCAGCAGTCCAGGGGGGAACACCATATATTTT.

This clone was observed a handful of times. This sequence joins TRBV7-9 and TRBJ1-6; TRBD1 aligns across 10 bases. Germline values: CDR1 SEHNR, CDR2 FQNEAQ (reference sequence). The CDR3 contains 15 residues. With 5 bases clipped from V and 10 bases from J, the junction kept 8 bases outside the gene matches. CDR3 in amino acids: CASSPLVTGGSPLHF. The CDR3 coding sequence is TGTGCCAGCAGCCCACTCGTGACAGGGGGCTCACCCCTCCACTTT.

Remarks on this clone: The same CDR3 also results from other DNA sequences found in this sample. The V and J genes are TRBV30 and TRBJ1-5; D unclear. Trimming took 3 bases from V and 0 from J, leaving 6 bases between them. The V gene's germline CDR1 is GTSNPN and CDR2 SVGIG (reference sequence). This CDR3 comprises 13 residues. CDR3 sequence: CAWSGDSNQPQHF. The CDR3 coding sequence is TGTGCCTGGAGCGGAGATAGCAATCAGCCCCAGCATTTT.

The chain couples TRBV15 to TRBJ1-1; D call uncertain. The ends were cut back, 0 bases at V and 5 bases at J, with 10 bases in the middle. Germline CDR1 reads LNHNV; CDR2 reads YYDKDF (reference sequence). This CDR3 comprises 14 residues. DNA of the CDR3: TGTGCCACCAGCAGAGATTACGGGAGGACTGAAGCTTTCTTT. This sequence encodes CATSRDYGRTEAFF.

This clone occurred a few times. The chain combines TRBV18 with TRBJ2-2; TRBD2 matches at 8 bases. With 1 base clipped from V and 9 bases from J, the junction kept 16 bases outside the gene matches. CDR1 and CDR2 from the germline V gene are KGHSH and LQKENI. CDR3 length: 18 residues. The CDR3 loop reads CASSPRFQLSGGPRELFF. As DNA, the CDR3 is TGTGCCAGCTCACCACGTTTCCAGCTTTCGGGGGGGCCAAGGGAGCTGTTTTTT.

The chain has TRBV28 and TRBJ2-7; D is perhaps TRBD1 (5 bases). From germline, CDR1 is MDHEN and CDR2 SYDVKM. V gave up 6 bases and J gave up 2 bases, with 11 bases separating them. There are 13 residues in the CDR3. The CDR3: CASRQTGTYEQYF. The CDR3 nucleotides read TGTGCCAGCAGACAAACAGGTACCTACGAGCAGTACTTC.

CDR3 bases: TGTGCCAGCAGCTCCCTTGGGGCGAACACTGAAGCTTTCTTT. It specifies CASSSLGANTEAFF. The chain has TRBV7-3 and TRBJ1-1, with D possibly matching TRBD1 (5 bases). The CDR3 contains 14 residues. Trimming took 4 bases from V and 1 from J, leaving 10 bases between them. CDR1 and CDR2 from the germline V gene are SGHTA and FQGTGA.

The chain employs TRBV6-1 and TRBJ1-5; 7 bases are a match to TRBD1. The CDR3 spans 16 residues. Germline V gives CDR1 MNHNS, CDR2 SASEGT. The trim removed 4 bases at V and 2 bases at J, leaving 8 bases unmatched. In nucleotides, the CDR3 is TGTGCCAGCAGTGTGGACCTTACAGGGGGCAATCAGCCCCAGCATTTT. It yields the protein CASSVDLTGGNQPQHF.

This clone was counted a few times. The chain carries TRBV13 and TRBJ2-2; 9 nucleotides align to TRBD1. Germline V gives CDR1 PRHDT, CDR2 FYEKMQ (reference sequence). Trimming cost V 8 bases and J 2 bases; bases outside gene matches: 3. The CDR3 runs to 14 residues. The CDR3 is CASRTGANTGELFF. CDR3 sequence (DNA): TGTGCCAGCCGGACAGGGGCTAACACCGGGGAGCTGTTTTTT.

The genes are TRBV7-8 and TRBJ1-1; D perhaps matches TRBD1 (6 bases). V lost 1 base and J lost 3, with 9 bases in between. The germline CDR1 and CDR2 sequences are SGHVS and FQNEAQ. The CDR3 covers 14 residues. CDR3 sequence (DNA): TGTGCCAGCAGCTTAGACAGGGCGTACACTGAAGCTTTCTTT. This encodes CASSLDRAYTEAFF.